The rows below give T cell receptor beta chains drawn from one sample of a study of shared clonotypes between healthy human individuals. Profiled with immunoSEQ multiplex PCR; TCRdb holds only in-frame clones, not every one. Here the sample spans about 520,000 clones, about 78% being singletons. The sequenced material came from PBMCs. These receptors were obtained from a woman aged 40 to 55 in good health. Some clones in this sample may be carry-over from other donors' samples. Each CDR3 is given with its conserved first and last residue. Each record gives: V gene, J gene, clone size, D gene, CDR3 protein, CDR3 DNA. D genes are given only for firm matches. Part of the rows lack a size; the others show once, few, many or a class for expanded clones.

TRBV11-3	TRBJ2-1	NA	TRBD2	CASSFPTSGTLKQFF	TGTGCCAGCAGCTTCCCGACTAGCGGGACACTAAAGCAGTTCTTC
TRBV10-2	TRBJ1-1	few	NA	CASSESYTEAFF	TGCGCCAGCAGTGAGTCCTACACTGAAGCTTTCTTT
TRBV4-2	TRBJ1-2	NA	NA	CASSQELSREYTF	TGTGCCAGCAGCCAAGAATTGAGCAGAGAGTACACCTTC
TRBV18	TRBJ1-2	NA	NA	CASSPPGGAYGYTF	TGTGCCAGCTCACCCCCGGGGGGCGCCTATGGCTACACCTTC
TRBV27	TRBJ1-4	NA	NA	CASSLYSGGRGDGKLFF	TGTGCCAGCAGTTTATACAGCGGCGGACGGGGGGATGGAAAACTGTTTTTT
TRBV18	TRBJ2-7	NA	NA	CASSIYSTYEQYF	TGTGCCAGCTCTATCTACAGCACCTACGAGCAGTACTTC
TRBV6-5	TRBJ1-5	NA	NA	CASSYSRSQPQHF	TGTGCCAGCAGTTACTCGCGGTCCCAGCCCCAGCATTTT
TRBV25-1	TRBJ2-1	NA	NA	CASSEFAATYNEQFF	TGTGCCAGCAGTGAGTTTGCGGCGACCTACAATGAGCAGTTCTTC
TRBV2	TRBJ1-2	NA	NA	CASSGNSVGGDGYTF	TGTGCCAGCAGTGGAAACAGTGTGGGAGGTGATGGCTACACCTTC
TRBV28	TRBJ2-1	NA	TRBD2	CASSTGTSGYNEQFF	TGTGCCAGCAGTACCGGGACTAGCGGGTACAATGAGCAGTTCTTC
TRBV19	TRBJ2-7	NA	TRBD2	CASSIVLAGGYEQYF	TGTGCCAGTAGTATAGTACTAGCGGGAGGCTACGAGCAGTACTTC
TRBV7-5	TRBJ2-3	NA	NA	CVRSPPAGSSTDTQYF	TGTGTCAGAAGCCCCCCGGCGGGGTCTAGCACAGATACGCAGTATTTT
TRBV10-3	TRBJ2-5	NA	TRBD2	CAISAGTSGRAGETQYF	TGTGCCATCAGTGCCGGGACTAGCGGGAGGGCCGGGGAGACCCAGTACTTC
TRBV12-5	TRBJ1-2	NA	NA	CASGLGGGAAAYGYTF	TGTGCTAGTGGTTTGGGTGGGGGGGCTGCCGCTTATGGCTACACCTTC